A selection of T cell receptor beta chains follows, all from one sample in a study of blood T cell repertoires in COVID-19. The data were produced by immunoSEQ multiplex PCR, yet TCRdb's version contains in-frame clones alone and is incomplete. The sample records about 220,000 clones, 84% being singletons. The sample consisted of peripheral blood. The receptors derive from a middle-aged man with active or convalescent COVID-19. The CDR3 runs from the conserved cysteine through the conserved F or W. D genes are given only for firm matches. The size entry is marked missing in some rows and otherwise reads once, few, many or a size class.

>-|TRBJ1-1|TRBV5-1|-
TGCGCCAGCAGCTCGGTGGGCAACCCGAACACTGAAGCTTTCTTT
CASSSVGNPNTEAFF
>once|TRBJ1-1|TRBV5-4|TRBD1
TGTGCCAGCAGCCCAGTTACAGGGGGCACTGAAGCTTTCTTT
CASSPVTGGTEAFF
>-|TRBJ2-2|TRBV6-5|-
TGTGCCAGCAGGCCAGTTAACACCGGGGAGCTGTTTTTT
CASRPVNTGELFF
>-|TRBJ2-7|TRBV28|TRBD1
TGTGCCAGCAGTTTACCCGGGACAGTAACCTACGAGCAGTACTTC
CASSLPGTVTYEQYF
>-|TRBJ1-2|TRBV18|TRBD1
TGTGCCAGCTCACCTGGGACAGGGGAAGGCTATGGCTACACCTTC
CASSPGTGEGYGYTF
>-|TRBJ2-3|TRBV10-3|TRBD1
TGTGCCATCAGTGAGGCAGCACTACAGGGGGATACGCAGTATTTT
CAISEAALQGDTQYF
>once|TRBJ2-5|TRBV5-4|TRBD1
TGTGCCAGCACCGTAAATACCGGGACAGGGGGGACCCAGTACTTC
CASTVNTGTGGTQYF
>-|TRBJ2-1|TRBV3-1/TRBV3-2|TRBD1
TGTGCCAGCAGCCAACCTTATCAGGGACAGAGTTACAATGAGCAGTTCTTC
CASSQPYQGQSYNEQFF
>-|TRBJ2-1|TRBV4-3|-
TGCGCCAGCAGCCAAGACAGGGACAACGGGGATGAGCAGTTCTTC
CASSQDRDNGDEQFF
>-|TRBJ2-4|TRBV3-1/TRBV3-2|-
TGTGCCAGCAGCGACTCAGCCAAAAACATTCAGTACTTC
CASSDSAKNIQYF
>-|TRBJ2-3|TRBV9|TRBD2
TGTGCCAGCTCACTAGCGTCGGGGGTGGGCACAGATACGCAGTATTTT
CASSLASGVGTDTQYF
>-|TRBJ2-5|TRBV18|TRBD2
TGTGCCAGCTCACCTAGACTAGCGGGTGGATGGACCCAGTACTTC
CASSPRLAGGWTQYF
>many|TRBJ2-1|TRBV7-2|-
TGTGCCAGCAGCCCCTCAGGAGGGAGCTCCTACAATGAGCAGTTCTTC
CASSPSGGSSYNEQFF
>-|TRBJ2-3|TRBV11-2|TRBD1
TGTGCCAGCAGCCTGGGACAGGGGGCAGGTACGCAGTATTTT
CASSLGQGAGTQYF
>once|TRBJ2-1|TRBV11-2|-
TGTGCCAGCAGCTTAGATGAGGCGAGGGGGTCTCTGGGAAATGAGCAGTTCTTC
CASSLDEARGSLGNEQFF
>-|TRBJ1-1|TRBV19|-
TGTGCCAGTAGTTCTGCGTATATGAACACTGAAGCTTTCTTT
CASSSAYMNTEAFF
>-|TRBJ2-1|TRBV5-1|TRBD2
TGCGCCAGCAGCTTGGATGCGGGAGGGCCTTACAATGAGCAGTTCTTC
CASSLDAGGPYNEQFF
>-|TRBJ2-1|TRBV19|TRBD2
TGTGCCAGTAGGGGTAGTAGGACTAGCCGGAGAAGGGATGAGCAGTTCTTC
CASRGSRTSRRRDEQFF
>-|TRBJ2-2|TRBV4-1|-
TGCGCCAGCAGCCAAGGGCAGGGATTTACCGGGGAGCTGTTTTTT
CASSQGQGFTGELFF
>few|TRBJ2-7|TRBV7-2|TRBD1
TGTGCCAGCAGCTTAGAGGGGGCGTACGAGCAGTACTTC
CASSLEGAYEQYF
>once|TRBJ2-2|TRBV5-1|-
TGCGCCAGCAGCTCAGACAGGCCTACCGGGGAGCTGTTTTTT
CASSSDRPTGELFF
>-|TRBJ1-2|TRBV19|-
TGTGCCAGTAGTATAGTTGGCGGGCACGACACTAACTATGGCTACACCTTC
CASSIVGGHDTNYGYTF
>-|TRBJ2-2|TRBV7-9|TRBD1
TGTGCCAGCAGCTTAGGTGGGACAGGGGCTGCCGGGGAGCTGTTTTTT
CASSLGGTGAAGELFF
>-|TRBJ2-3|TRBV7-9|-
TGTGCCAGCAGCCCCCCCGCTAGCTCAGATACGCAGTATTTT
CASSPPASSDTQYF
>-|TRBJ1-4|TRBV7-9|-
TGTGCCAGCAGCATGACAGCCGAAAAACTGTTTTTT
CASSMTAEKLFF
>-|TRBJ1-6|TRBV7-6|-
TGTGCCAGCAGCCCCTCTGAGGGTAGTAATTCACCCCTCCACTTT
CASSPSEGSNSPLHF
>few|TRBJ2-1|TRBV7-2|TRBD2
TGTGCCAGCAGCGTCGGACTAGTCAGCGGTGAGCAGTTCTTC
CASSVGLVSGEQFF
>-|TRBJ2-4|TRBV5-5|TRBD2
TGTGCCAGCAGCTTTCCCAGCGGGAGTCAGAACATTCAGTACTTC
CASSFPSGSQNIQYF
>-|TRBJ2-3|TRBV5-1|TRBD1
TGCGCCAGCAGCGCCGGACAGGCCTTGCAGTATTTT
CASSAGQALQYF
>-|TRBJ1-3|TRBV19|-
TGTGCCAGTTCCCTATCCTCTGGAAACACCATATATTTT
CASSLSSGNTIYF
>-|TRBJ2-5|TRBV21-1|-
TGTGCCAGCAGCCCCCGGACTCGACCGGGGGAGACCCAGTACTTC
CASSPRTRPGETQYF
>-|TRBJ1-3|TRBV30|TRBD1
TGTGCCTGGAGTAAACAGGGGGCCTCTGGAAACACCATATATTTT
CAWSKQGASGNTIYF
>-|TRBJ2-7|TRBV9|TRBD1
TGTGCCAGCAGCCCGGGACAGGGGGGACACTACGAGCAGTACTTC
CASSPGQGGHYEQYF
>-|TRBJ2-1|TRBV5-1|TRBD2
TGCGCCAGCAGCCCTAGGGCTAGCGGGAGCTCCTACAATGAGCAGTTCTTC
CASSPRASGSSYNEQFF
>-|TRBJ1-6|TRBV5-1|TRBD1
TGCGCCAGCAGCCTAGGGACAGGGGCTAATTCACCCCTCCACTTT
CASSLGTGANSPLHF
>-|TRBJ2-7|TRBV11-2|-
TGTGCCAGCAGCTCTGGGGGGTGGTATTTCAGCGAGCAGTACTTC
CASSSGGWYFSEQYF
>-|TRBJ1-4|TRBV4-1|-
TGCGCCAGCACCCCTCGGCAGGGGTACGAAAAACTGTTTTTT
CASTPRQGYEKLFF
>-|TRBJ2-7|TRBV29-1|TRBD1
TGCAGCGTTCGTCGGACAGGCGTCTACGAGCAGTACTTC
CSVRRTGVYEQYF